This T cell receptor beta chain was captured by sequencing in a study of cytomegalovirus exposure and HLA in healthy donors. General study points: Later on, an analysis tied about 17,000 TCR beta sequences to HLA alleles at 0.05 false discovery rate.

PCR primers comprised 60 Vbeta and 13 Jbeta primers. Libraries were prepared by immunoSEQ multiplex PCR; TCRdb keeps only in-frame clonotypes and omits some of them. The sample has 100,000 to 150,000 clones, 17% seen once; the top ten hold around 2.6%. Worth noting for this clone: Antigen specificity is unknown.

The origin of this receptor is a female donor in good health and CMV-seropositive. Sequencing used PBMCs.

CDR3 coding DNA: TGCGCCAGCCCCTCTGGGGCGTTCACTGAAGCTTTCTTT. This sequence encodes CASPSGAFTEAFF. The rearrangement joins TRBV23-1 to TRBJ1-1; tentative D call: TRBD1 (5 bases). TRBV23-1 is an open reading frame, and its role is uncertain. The V gene lost 8 bases and the J gene lost 4 bases, with 14 bases spanning the gap. The CDR3 has 13 residues.